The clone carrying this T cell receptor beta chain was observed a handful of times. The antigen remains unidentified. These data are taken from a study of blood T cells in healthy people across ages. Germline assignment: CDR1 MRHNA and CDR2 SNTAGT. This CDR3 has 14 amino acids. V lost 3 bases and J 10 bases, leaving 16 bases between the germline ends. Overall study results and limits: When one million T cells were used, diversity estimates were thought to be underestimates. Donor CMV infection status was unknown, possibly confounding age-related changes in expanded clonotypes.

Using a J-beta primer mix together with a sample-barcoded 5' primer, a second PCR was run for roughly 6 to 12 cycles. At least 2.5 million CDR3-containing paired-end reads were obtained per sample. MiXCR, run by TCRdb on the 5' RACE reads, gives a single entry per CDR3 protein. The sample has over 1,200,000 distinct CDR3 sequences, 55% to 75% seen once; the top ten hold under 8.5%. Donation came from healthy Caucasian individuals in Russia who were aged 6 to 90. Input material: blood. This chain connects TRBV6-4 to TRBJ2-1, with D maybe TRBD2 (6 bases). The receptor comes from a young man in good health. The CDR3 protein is CASSDIAGTPEQFF. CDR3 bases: TGTGCCAGCAGTGATATTGCGGGGACCCCAGAGCAGTTCTTC.